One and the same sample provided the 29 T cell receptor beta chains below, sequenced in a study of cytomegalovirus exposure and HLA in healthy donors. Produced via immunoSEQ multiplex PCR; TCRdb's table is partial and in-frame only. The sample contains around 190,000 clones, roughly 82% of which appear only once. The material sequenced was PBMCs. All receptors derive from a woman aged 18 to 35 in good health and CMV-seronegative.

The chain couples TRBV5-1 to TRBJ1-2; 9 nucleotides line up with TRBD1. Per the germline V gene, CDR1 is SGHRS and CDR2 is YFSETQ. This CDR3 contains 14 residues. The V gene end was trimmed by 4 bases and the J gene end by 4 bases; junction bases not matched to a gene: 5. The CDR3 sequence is CASSRDRDLYGYTF. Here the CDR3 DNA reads TGCGCCAGCAGCCGGGACAGGGACCTCTATGGCTACACCTTC.

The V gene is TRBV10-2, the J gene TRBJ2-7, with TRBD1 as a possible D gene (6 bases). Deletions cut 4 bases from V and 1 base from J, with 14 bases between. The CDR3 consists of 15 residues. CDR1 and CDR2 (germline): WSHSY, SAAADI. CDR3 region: CASSGNRVPSYEQYF. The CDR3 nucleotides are TGCGCCAGCAGTGGCAACAGGGTCCCTTCCTACGAGCAGTACTTC.

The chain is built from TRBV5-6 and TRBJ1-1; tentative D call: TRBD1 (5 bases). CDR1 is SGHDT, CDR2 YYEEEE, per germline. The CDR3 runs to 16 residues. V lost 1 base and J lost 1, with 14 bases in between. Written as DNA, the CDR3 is TGTGCCAGCAGCTTGTGGGCTGGAGGGGCGAACACTGAAGCTTTCTTT. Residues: CASSLWAGGANTEAFF. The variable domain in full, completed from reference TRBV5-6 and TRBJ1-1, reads DAGVTQSPTHLIKTRGQQVTLRCSPKSGHDTVSWYQQALGQGPQFIFQYYEEEERQRGNFPDRFSGHQFPNYSSELNVNALLLGDSALYLCASSLWAGGANTEAFFGQGTRLTVV.

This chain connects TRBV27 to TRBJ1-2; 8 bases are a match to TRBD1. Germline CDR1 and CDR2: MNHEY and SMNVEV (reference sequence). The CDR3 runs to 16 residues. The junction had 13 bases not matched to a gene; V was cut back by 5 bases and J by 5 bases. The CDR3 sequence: CASSPNLDRAGYGYTF. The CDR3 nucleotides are TGTGCCAGCAGTCCAAATCTGGACAGGGCTGGTTATGGCTACACCTTC.

CDR3 sequence reads: CASSLYRGAEFTGELFF. The CDR3 DNA sequence: TGCGCCAGCAGCCTTTACAGGGGCGCGGAGTTCACCGGGGAGCTGTTTTTT. The V call is TRBV5-1, the J call TRBJ2-2; 7 bases agree with TRBD1. CDR3 length: 17 amino acids. Per germline, CDR1 SGHRS and CDR2 YFSETQ. Trimming cost V 4 bases and J 4 bases; bases outside gene matches: 13.

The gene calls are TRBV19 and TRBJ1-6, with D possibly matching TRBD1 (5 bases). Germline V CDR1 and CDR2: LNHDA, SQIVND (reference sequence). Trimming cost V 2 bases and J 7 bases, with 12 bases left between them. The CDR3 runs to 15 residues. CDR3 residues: CASSILDGANSPLHF. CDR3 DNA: TGTGCCAGTAGTATACTTGATGGGGCCAATTCACCCCTCCACTTT.

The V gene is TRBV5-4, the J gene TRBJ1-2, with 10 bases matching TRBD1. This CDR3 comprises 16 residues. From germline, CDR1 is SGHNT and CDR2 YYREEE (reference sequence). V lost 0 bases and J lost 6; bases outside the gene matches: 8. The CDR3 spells CASSLARQGARDGYTF. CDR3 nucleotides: TGTGCCAGCAGCTTGGCCCGACAGGGGGCGCGGGATGGCTACACCTTC.

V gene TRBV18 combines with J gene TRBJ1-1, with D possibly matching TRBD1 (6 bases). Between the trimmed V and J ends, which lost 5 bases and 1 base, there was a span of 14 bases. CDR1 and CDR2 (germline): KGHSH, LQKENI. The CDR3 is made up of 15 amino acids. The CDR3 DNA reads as TGTGCCAGCTCATCGGCAGGGGTCTGGAACACTGAAGCTTTCTTT. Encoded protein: CASSSAGVWNTEAFF.

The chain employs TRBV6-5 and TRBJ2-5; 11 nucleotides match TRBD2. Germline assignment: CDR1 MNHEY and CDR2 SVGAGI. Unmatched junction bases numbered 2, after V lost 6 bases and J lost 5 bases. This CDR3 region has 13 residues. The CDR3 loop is CASRGTSGETQYF. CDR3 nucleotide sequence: TGTGCCAGCAGGGGGACTAGCGGTGAGACCCAGTACTTC.

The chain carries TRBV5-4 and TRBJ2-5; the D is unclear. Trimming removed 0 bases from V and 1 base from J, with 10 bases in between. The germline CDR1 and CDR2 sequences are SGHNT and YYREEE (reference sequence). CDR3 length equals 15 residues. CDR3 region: CASSLDSQRQETQYF. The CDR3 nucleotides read TGTGCCAGCAGCTTGGACAGTCAACGCCAAGAGACCCAGTACTTC.

CDR3 in amino acids: CASSFLAGVDNEQFF. CDR3 nucleotides: TGTGCCAGCAGTTTTCTAGCGGGAGTAGACAATGAGCAGTTCTTC. The chain uses TRBV27 and TRBJ2-1; 10 bases are a match to TRBD2. The CDR3 runs to 15 residues. Germline CDR1 MNHEY, CDR2 SMNVEV (reference sequence). The V gene end was trimmed by 3 bases and the J gene end by 5 bases; junction bases not matched to a gene: 4.

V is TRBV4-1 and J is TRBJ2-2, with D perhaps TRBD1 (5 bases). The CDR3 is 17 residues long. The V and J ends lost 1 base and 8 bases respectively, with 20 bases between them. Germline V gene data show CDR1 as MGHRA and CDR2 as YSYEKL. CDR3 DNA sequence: TGCGCCAGCAGCCAAGTAGGGGCCCGTTCTTCCCCGGGGGAGCTGTTTTTT. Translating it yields CASSQVGARSSPGELFF.

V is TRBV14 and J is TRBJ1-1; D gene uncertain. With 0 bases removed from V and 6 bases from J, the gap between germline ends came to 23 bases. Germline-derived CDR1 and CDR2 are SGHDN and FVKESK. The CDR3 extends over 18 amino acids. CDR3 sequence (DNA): TGTGCCAGCAGCCAAGATCTAAGTAACCGAGTGAAATTGCCTGAAGCTTTCTTT. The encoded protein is CASSQDLSNRVKLPEAFF.

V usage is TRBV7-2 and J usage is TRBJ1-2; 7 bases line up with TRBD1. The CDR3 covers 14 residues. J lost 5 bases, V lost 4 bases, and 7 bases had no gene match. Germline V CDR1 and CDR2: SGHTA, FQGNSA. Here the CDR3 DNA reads TGTGCCAGCAGCTCCTACAGGGGAGAGTATGGCTACACCTTC. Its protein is CASSSYRGEYGYTF.

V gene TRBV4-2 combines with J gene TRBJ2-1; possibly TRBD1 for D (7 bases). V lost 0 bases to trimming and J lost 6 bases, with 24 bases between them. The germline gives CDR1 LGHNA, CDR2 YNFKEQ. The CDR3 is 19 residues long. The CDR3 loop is CASSQDLDPVAGGRNEQFF. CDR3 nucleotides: TGTGCCAGCAGCCAAGATCTTGACCCAGTTGCAGGGGGGCGCAATGAGCAGTTCTTC.

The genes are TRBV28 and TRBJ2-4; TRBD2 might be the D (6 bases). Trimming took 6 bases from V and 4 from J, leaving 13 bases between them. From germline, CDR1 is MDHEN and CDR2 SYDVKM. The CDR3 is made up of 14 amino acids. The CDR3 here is CASRAGTYKNIQYF. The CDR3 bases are TGTGCCAGCAGGGCCGGGACTTATAAAAACATTCAGTACTTC.

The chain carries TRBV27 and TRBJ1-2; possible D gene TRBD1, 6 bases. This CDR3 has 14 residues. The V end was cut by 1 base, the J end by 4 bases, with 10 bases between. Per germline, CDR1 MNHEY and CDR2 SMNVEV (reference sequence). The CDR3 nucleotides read TGTGCCAGCAGTTTATATCGGGACATCTATGGCTACACCTTC. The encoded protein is CASSLYRDIYGYTF.

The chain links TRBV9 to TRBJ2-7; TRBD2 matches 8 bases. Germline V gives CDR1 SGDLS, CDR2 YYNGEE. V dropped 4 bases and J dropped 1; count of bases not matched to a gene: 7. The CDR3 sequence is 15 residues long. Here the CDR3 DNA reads TGTGCCAGCAGCCCAGGCGGGGGGTCGTCCTACGAGCAGTACTTC. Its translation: CASSPGGGSSYEQYF.

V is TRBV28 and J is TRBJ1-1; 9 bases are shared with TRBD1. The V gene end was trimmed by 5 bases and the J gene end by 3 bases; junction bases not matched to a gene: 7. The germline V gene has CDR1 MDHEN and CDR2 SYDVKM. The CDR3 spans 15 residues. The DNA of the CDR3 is TGTGCCAGCAGTCCCTGGGACAGGGAGGACACTGAAGCTTTCTTT. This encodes CASSPWDREDTEAFF.

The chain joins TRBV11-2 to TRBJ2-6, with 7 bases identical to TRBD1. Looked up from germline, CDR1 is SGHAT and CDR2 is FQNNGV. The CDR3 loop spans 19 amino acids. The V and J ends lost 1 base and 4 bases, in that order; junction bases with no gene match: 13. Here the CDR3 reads CASSLGVRGIPPGANVLTF. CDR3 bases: TGTGCCAGCAGCTTAGGGGTCAGGGGGATCCCTCCCGGGGCCAACGTCCTGACTTTC.

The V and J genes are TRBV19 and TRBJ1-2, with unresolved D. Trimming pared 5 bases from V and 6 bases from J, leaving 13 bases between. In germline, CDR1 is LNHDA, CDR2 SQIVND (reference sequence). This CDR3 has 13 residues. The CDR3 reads CASSVRPRDGYTF. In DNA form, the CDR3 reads TGTGCCAGTAGTGTTCGACCGAGGGATGGCTACACCTTC.

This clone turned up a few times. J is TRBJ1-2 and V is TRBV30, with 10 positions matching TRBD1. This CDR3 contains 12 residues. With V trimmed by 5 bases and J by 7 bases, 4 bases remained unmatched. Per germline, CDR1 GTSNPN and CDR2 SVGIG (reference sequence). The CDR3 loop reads CAWRRDRGGYTF. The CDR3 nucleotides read TGTGCCTGGCGGCGGGACAGGGGTGGCTACACCTTC.

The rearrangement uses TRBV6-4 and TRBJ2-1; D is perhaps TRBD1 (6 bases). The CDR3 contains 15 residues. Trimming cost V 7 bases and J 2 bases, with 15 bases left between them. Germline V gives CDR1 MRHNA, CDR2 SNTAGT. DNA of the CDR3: TGTGCCAGCATGCGACCCGCAGGGGCCTACAATGAGCAGTTCTTC. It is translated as CASMRPAGAYNEQFF.

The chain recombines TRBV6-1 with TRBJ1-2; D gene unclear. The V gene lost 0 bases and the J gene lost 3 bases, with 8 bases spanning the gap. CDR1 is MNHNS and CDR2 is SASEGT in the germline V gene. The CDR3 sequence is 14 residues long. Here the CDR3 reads CASSEASRDYGYTF. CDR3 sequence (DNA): TGTGCCAGCAGTGAAGCATCCCGGGACTATGGCTACACCTTC.

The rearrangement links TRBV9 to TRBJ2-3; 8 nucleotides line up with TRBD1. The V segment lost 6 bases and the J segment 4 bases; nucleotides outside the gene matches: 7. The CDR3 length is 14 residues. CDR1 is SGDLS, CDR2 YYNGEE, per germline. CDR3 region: CASTLDRVADTQYF. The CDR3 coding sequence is TGTGCCAGCACCCTGGACAGGGTGGCAGATACGCAGTATTTT.

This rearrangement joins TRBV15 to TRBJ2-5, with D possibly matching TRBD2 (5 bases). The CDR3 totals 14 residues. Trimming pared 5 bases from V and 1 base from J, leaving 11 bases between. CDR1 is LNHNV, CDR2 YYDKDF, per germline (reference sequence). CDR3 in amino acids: CATSASRSQETQYF. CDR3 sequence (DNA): TGTGCCACCAGCGCTAGCCGTAGCCAAGAGACCCAGTACTTC.

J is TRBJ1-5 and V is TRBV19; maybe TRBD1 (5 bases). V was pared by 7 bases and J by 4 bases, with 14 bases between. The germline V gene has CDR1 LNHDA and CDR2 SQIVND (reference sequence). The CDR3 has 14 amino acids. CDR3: CASMARDFNQPQHF. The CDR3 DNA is TGTGCCAGTATGGCCAGGGATTTTAATCAGCCCCAGCATTTT.

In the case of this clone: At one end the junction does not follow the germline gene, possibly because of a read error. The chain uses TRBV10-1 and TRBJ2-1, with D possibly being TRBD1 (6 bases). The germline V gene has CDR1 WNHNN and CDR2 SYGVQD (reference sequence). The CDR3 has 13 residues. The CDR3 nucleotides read TGCGCCAGCCGTGAGACAGGATATAATGAGCAGTTCTTC. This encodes CASRETGYNEQFF.

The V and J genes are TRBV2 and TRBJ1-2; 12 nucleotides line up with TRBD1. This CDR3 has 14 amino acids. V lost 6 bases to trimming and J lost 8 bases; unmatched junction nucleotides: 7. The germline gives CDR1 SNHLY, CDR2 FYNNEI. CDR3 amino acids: CASRVGQGARGYTF. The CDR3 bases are TGTGCCAGCAGGGTGGGACAGGGGGCACGGGGCTACACCTTC.